The following is a TCR beta chain sequence with its context. The entry originates in a study of blood T cell repertoires in COVID-19. Overall study: The samples span acute and convalescent COVID-19 from the United States, Italy and Spain. T cells, B-cell-depleted T cells, or PBMCs provided the cDNA or gDNA that served as material.

Measured with immunoSEQ multiplex PCR; TCRdb has only the in-frame clones, and not every one. Here the sample spans around 250,000 clones, around 82% being singletons. This TCR derives from a woman aged 18-29 years with acute or convalescent COVID-19. Sequenced sample: peripheral blood.

The CDR3 DNA is TGTGCCAGCAGCGATCACCCGGGACAGGGGTTCAATGAGCAGTTCTTC. It is translated as CASSDHPGQGFNEQFF. The chain has TRBV11-2 and TRBJ2-1; 10 nucleotides agree with TRBD1. The CDR3 length is 16 residues. CDR1 is SGHAT and CDR2 is FQNNGV in the germline V gene. V gave up 5 bases and J gave up 6 bases; unmatched junction bases: 10.